The 16 T cell receptor beta chains listed next were all sequenced from one sample in a study of identical twins. In TCRdb, the 5' RACE reads were re-called with MiXCR into one record per CDR3 protein. The table records hundreds of thousands of distinct CDR3 sequences, around 20% of them present only once. These data are also associated with another study on yellow fever vaccine responses in identical twins.

The sequenced sample consisted of CD4+ T cells sorted from blood. Receptors were obtained from a woman aged 18-30 years in good health.

The V and J genes are TRBV28 and TRBJ2-7; possible D gene TRBD2, 6 bases. V lost 3 bases and J lost 4, with 13 bases in between. This CDR3 contains 14 residues. The V gene's germline CDR1 is MDHEN and CDR2 SYDVKM. The CDR3 spells CASSLGGPPYEQYF. The CDR3 nucleotides are TGTGCCAGCAGTTTGGGGGGACCCCCTTACGAGCAGTACTTC.

V is TRBV20-1 and J is TRBJ1-5; D is possibly TRBD1 (5 bases). Trimming took off 3 bases at V and 6 bases at J, with 12 bases between the two ends. The CDR3 contains 13 residues. CDR1 and CDR2 from the germline V gene are DFQATT and SNEGSKA (reference sequence). CDR3 DNA: TGCAGTGCTAGGCGGGGCGAAGGTCAGCCCCAGCATTTT. It is translated as CSARRGEGQPQHF.

This rearrangement joins TRBV6-1 to TRBJ2-7; 7 bases map to TRBD1. The CDR3 extends over 13 amino acids. V shed 6 bases, J shed 4 bases, and the junction held 6 bases outside the gene matches. Germline loops: CDR1 MNHNS, CDR2 SASEGT. CDR3 nucleotides: TGTGCCAGCAGCCGGGACAGAGGATACGAGCAGTACGTC. It encodes CASSRDRGYEQYV.

J is TRBJ2-6 and V is TRBV9; no reliable D call. This CDR3 is 15 amino acids long. Germline V gives CDR1 SGDLS, CDR2 YYNGEE. Trimming removed 4 bases at V and 2 bases at J, with 10 bases between. Here the CDR3 DNA reads TGTGCCAGCAGCCCCCACGCTACTGGGGCCAACGTCCTGACTTTC. Its translation: CASSPHATGANVLTF.

The chain is built from TRBV7-9 and TRBJ2-2; 7 bases match TRBD1. CDR3 length: 16 residues. Germline V CDR1 and CDR2: SEHNR, FQNEAQ (reference sequence). V gave up 5 bases and J gave up 6 bases; unmatched junction bases: 12. This chain's CDR3 is CASSQTPGQFPGELFF. For the CDR3, the DNA is TGTGCCAGCAGCCAAACCCCGGGACAGTTCCCCGGGGAGCTGTTTTTT. Using reference TRBV7-9 and TRBJ2-2 for the parts outside the CDR3, the full variable domain is DTGVSQNPRHKITKRGQNVTFRCDPISEHNRLYWYRQTLGQGPEFLTYFQNEAQLEKSRLLSDRFSAERPKGSFSTLEIQRTEQGDSAMYLCASSQTPGQFPGELFFGEGSRLTVL.

This clonotype was detected a few times. The chain uses TRBV15 and TRBJ2-1; 9 positions match TRBD2. This CDR3 comprises 17 residues. Losses at the gene ends were 2 bases for V and 6 bases for J; bases not matched to a gene: 11. Germline CDR1 reads LNHNV; CDR2 reads YYDKDF (reference sequence). In DNA form, the CDR3 reads TGTGCCACCAGCAGATCCACTCCGGGACTAGCTGCCAATGAGCAGTTCTTC. Its protein is CATSRSTPGLAANEQFF.

The chain combines TRBV5-1 with TRBJ2-1; 14 nucleotides line up with TRBD2. CDR1 and CDR2 (germline): SGHRS, YFSETQ. The CDR3 covers 15 residues. Trimming removed 4 bases from V and 5 bases from J; junction bases left unmatched: 2. CDR3 region: CASSLTSGRDNEQFF. Here the CDR3 DNA reads TGCGCCAGCAGCCTGACTAGCGGGAGGGACAATGAGCAGTTCTTC.

V usage is TRBV11-2 and J usage is TRBJ2-6, with TRBD2 matching over 7 bases. CDR3 size: 18 residues. V gave up 3 bases and J gave up 1 base; unmatched junction bases: 9. From germline, CDR1 is SGHAT and CDR2 FQNNGV. The CDR3 DNA follows: TGTGCCAGCAGCTTTTACCCGGGACTACATTCTGGGGCCAACGTCCTGACTTTC. This encodes CASSFYPGLHSGANVLTF.

The chain couples TRBV2 to TRBJ2-1, with TRBD2 identical over 11 bases. CDR3 length: 15 amino acids. V lost 5 bases to trimming and J lost 7 bases; unmatched junction nucleotides: 7. The germline V gene encodes CDR1 SNHLY and CDR2 FYNNEI. This chain's CDR3 is CASSRTSGRTNEQFF. As DNA, the CDR3 is TGTGCCAGCAGTAGAACTAGCGGGAGAACTAATGAGCAGTTCTTC.

This chain joins TRBV10-3 and TRBJ1-5; 10 bases are shared with TRBD1. Germline-derived CDR1 and CDR2 are ENHRY and SYGVKD. V lost 2 bases and J lost 6; bases outside the gene matches: 4. CDR3 size: 15 residues. In nucleotides, the CDR3 is TGTGCCATCAGTGAGGGACAGGGGGAGGTTCAGCCCCAGCATTTT. This encodes CAISEGQGEVQPQHF.

The V gene is TRBV5-1, the J gene TRBJ2-2; 8 bases are a match to TRBD2. The CDR3 covers 16 residues. CDR1 is SGHRS and CDR2 is YFSETQ in the germline V gene. V was clipped by 4 bases and J by 1 base; unmatched bases: 6. DNA of the CDR3: TGCGCCAGCAGCCCAACGGGAGGGTTGAACACCGGGGAGCTGTTTTTT. The encoded protein is CASSPTGGLNTGELFF. Based on the CDR3 plus reference TRBV5-1 and TRBJ2-2, the full variable domain is KAGVTQTPRYLIKTRGQQVTLSCSPISGHRSVSWYQQTPGQGLQFLFEYFSETQRNKGNFPGRFSGRQFSNSRSEMNVSTLELGDSALYLCASSPTGGLNTGELFFGEGSRLTVL.

Here the CDR3 reads CSARLAGILETQYF. The CDR3 DNA follows: TGCAGTGCTAGACTAGCGGGGATCCTAGAGACCCAGTACTTC. The gene calls are TRBV20-1 and TRBJ2-5; 9 bases match TRBD2. V was clipped by 2 bases and J by 4 bases; unmatched bases: 5. CDR1 DFQATT and CDR2 SNEGSKA come from the germline V gene (reference sequence). This CDR3 is 14 amino acids long.

This clonotype was observed at least ten times. The rearrangement links TRBV27 to TRBJ2-1, with TRBD1 matching over 9 bases. V was clipped by 4 bases and J by 3 bases; unmatched bases: 4. CDR3 length: 15 amino acids. The germline V gene encodes CDR1 MNHEY and CDR2 SMNVEV (reference sequence). The CDR3 sequence: CASSSTGGHYNEQFF. In DNA form, the CDR3 reads TGTGCCAGCAGTTCCACAGGGGGCCACTACAATGAGCAGTTCTTC.

This chain connects TRBV18 to TRBJ2-1, with TRBD1 matching over 7 bases. The CDR3 consists of 13 residues. Germline V CDR1 and CDR2: KGHSH, LQKENI. With 4 bases clipped from V and 6 bases from J, the junction kept 3 bases outside the gene matches. In DNA, the CDR3 is TGTGCCAGCTCACTACAGGGGCCCAATGAGCAGTTCTTC. The encoded protein is CASSLQGPNEQFF.

Notes on this clonotype: One end of the junction is discordant with germline, which a read error may explain. The chain has TRBV12-3 or TRBV12-4 and TRBJ2-3, with 12 bases aligning to TRBD2. The length of the CDR3 is 17 residues. CDR3 nucleotides: TGTGCCGGCAGTCCCCGGGGACTAGCGGGCGTGGGAGATACGCAGTATTTT. Translated: CAGSPRGLAGVGDTQYF.

The V and J genes are TRBV6-1 and TRBJ1-5; D unclear. The germline V and J ends were trimmed by 2 bases and 7 bases, with 9 bases remaining between them. Germline CDR1 is MNHNS and CDR2 is SASEGT. The CDR3 runs to 13 residues. CDR3 nucleotides: TGTGCCAGCAGTGAATCCGACGGGCAGCCCCAGCATTTT. Amino acid sequence: CASSESDGQPQHF.